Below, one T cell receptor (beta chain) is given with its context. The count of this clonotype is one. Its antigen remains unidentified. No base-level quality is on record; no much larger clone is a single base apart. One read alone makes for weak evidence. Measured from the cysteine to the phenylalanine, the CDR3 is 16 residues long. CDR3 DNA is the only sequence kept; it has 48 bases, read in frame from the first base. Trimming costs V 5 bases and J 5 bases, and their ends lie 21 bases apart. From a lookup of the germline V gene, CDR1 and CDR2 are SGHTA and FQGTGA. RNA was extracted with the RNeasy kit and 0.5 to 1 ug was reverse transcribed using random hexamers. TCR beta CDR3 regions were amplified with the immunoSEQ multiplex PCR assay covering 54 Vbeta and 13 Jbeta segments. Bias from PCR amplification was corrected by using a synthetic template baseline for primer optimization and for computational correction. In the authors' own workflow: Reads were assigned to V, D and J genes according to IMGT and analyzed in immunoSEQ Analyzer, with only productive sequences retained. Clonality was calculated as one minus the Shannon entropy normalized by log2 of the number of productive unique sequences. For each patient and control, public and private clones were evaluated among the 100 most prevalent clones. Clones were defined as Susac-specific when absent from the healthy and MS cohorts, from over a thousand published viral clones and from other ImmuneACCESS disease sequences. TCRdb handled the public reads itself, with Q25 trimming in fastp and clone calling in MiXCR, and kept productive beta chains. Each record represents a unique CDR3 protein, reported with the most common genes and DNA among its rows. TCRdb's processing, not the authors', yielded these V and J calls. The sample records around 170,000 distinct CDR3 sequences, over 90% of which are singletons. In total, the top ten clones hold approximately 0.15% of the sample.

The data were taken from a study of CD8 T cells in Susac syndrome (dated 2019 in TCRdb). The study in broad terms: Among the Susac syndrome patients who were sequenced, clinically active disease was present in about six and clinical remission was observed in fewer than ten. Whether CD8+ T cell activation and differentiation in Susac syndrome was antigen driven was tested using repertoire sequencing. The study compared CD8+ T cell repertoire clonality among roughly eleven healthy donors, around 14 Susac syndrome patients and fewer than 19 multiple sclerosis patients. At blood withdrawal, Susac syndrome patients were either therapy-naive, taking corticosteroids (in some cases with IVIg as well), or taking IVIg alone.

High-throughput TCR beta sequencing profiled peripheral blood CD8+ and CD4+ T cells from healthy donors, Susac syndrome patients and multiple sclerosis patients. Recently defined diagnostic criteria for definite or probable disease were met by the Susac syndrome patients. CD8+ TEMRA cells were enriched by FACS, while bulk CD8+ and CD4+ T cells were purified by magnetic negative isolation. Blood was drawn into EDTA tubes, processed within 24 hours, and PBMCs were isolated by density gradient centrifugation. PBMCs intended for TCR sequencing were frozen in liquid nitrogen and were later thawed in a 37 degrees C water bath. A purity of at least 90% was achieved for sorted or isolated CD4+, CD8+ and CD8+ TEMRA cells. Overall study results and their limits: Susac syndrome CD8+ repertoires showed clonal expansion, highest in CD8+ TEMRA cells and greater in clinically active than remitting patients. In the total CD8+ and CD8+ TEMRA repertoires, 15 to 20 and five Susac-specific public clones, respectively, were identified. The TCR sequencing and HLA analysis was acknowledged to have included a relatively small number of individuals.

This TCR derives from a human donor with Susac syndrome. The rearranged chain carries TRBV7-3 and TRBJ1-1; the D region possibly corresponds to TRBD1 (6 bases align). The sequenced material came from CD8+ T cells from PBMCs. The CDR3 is CASSPTLGGARTEAFF. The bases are TGTGCCAGCAGCCCCACATTGGGGGGCGCGAGGACTGAAGCTTTCTTT.